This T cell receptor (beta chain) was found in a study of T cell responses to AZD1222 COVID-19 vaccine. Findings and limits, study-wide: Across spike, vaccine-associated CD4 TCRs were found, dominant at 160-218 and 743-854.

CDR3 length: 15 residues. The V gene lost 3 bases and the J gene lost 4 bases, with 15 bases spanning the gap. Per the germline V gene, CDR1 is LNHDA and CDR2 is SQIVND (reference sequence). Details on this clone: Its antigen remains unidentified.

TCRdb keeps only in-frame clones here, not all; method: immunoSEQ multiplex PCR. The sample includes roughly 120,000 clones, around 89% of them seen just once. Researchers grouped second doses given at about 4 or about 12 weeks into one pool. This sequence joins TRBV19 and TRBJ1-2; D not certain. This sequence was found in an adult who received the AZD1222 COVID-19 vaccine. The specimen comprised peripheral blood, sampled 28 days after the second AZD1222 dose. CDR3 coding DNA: TGTGCCAGTAGTATCGGGTCCACGGTGGTCTATGGCTACACCTTC. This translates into CASSIGSTVVYGYTF.